A single sample gave rise to the 21 T cell receptor beta chains below, sequenced in a study of response to subunit inactivated influenza vaccine listed by TCRdb under 2018. The library was made by RT-PCR. Sequencing used an Illumina HiSeq 2500. In-frame beta chains were kept once TCRdb had trimmed the public reads at Q25 with fastp and called clones with MiXCR. All rows with the same CDR3 protein become a single entry with the most common DNA and genes. Counted in this sample were some 300,000 distinct CDR3 sequences; roughly 22% of them appeared once. The ten largest make up approximately 10% of the sample. The material sequenced was PBMCs from blood, taken 21 months after vaccination. These receptors were collected from a man between 50 and 69 years old who received an inactivated influenza vaccine. Donor details come from another sample of the same person, matched by shared clones.

The chain is built from TRBV4-3 and TRBJ1-5; D call uncertain. CDR3 length: 16 residues. Germline-derived CDR1 and CDR2 are LGHNA and YSLEER. Trimming removed 4 bases at V and 0 bases at J, with 13 bases between. The CDR3 DNA is TGCGCCAGCAGCCTCAGCGCCACCTATAGCAATCAGCCCCAGCATTTT. It translates to CASSLSATYSNQPQHF.

The chain joins TRBV3-1 to TRBJ1-1, with D possibly matching TRBD1 (5 bases). V lost 4 bases and J 6 bases, leaving 18 bases between the germline ends. The CDR3 is 15 residues long. Germline V CDR1 and CDR2: LGHDT, YNNKEL (reference sequence). CDR3 residues: CASSPPRGLEPEAFF. The CDR3 nucleotides are TGTGCCAGCAGCCCCCCCCGGGGACTGGAACCTGAAGCTTTCTTT.

The chain carries TRBV20-1 and TRBJ2-3; D gene unclear. This CDR3 is 16 amino acids long. V lost 0 bases to trimming and J lost 2 bases, with 15 bases between them. CDR1 is DFQATT and CDR2 is SNEGSKA in the germline V gene (reference sequence). The CDR3 loop reads CSARDVADGITDTQYF. Written as DNA, the CDR3 is TGCAGTGCTAGAGATGTGGCGGATGGGATCACAGATACGCAGTATTTT.

There are a few counts of this clonotype. The chain has TRBV12-3 or TRBV12-4 and TRBJ2-7; D may be TRBD1 or TRBD2 (5 bases each). V was shortened by 2 bases and J by 3 bases, with 11 bases between the two germline ends. The CDR3 is made up of 14 amino acids. CDR3 sequence (DNA): TGTGCCAGCAGTTTACGGCAGGGAGACTACGAGCAGTACTTC. It translates to CASSLRQGDYEQYF.

CDR3 loop: CASSSAGTENEKLFF. The DNA for the CDR3 is TGTGCCAGCAGTTCCGCCGGGACAGAAAATGAAAAACTGTTTTTT. The chain uses TRBV28 and TRBJ1-4; 7 bases match TRBD1. The V segment lost 4 bases and the J segment 5 bases; nucleotides outside the gene matches: 7. This CDR3 is 15 amino acids long. CDR1 and CDR2 (germline): MDHEN, SYDVKM.

The sample holds a few counts of this clonotype. The chain carries TRBV20-1 and TRBJ2-7, with 8 positions matching TRBD1. After removal of 7 bases from V and 0 bases from J, the junction contained 5 bases not matched to a gene. Germline CDR1 reads DFQATT; CDR2 reads SNEGSKA (reference sequence). This CDR3 has 13 amino acids. Here the CDR3 DNA reads TGCAGTGTGGGACAGGTCATCTCCTACGAGCAGTACTTC. Encoded protein: CSVGQVISYEQYF.

The chain recombines TRBV7-8 with TRBJ1-2; tentative D call: TRBD1 (5 bases). V was trimmed by 4 bases and J by 6 bases, leaving 24 bases between them. The CDR3 has 17 residues. Per the germline V gene, CDR1 is SGHVS and CDR2 is FQNEAQ. Here the CDR3 DNA reads TGTGCCAGCAGCTCCACTAGCGGGAGTCCCCGGGGCCATGGCTACACCTTC. It is translated as CASSSTSGSPRGHGYTF. The variable domain in full, with the rest retrieved from reference TRBV7-8 and TRBJ1-2, is GAGVSQSPRYKVAKRGQDVALRCDPISGHVSLFWYQQALGQGPEFLTYFQNEAQLDKSGLPSDRFFAERPEGSVSTLKIQRTQQEDSAVYLCASSSTSGSPRGHGYTFGSGTRLTVV.

This clonotype turned up a few times. The chain is built from TRBV7-6 and TRBJ2-1; TRBD2 agrees at 13 bases. Trimming cost V 5 bases and J 4 bases; bases outside gene matches: 5. Germline V lookup: CDR1 SGHVS, CDR2 FNYEAQ. This CDR3 has 16 residues. The CDR3 is CASSPRTSGSYNEQFF. As DNA, the CDR3 is TGTGCCAGCAGCCCAAGGACTAGCGGGAGTTACAATGAGCAGTTCTTC.

This clonotype was counted only a few times. This chain joins TRBV4-3 and TRBJ1-1; no reliable D call. V was trimmed by 0 bases and J by 5 bases, leaving 10 bases between them. This CDR3 spans 14 amino acids. Germline V CDR1 and CDR2: LGHNA, YSLEER. In DNA form, the CDR3 reads TGCGCCAGCAGCCAAGACGTGGACTCTACTGAAGCTTTCTTT. Translation gives CASSQDVDSTEAFF.

This clonotype showed up just a few times. The chain couples TRBV4-3 to TRBJ2-1; D ambiguous. V was cut by 0 bases and J by 6 bases, with 18 bases left in between. This CDR3 has 17 amino acids. In germline, CDR1 is LGHNA, CDR2 YSLEER. The CDR3 DNA reads as TGCGCCAGCAGCCAAGAATTAGTTAGGAACACCCTCAATGAGCAGTTCTTC. Encoded protein: CASSQELVRNTLNEQFF.

The chain recombines TRBV11-3 with TRBJ2-7; D is unclear. This CDR3 has 17 amino acids. CDR1 and CDR2 from the germline V gene are SGHNT and YENEEA. Between the trimmed V and J ends, which lost 1 base and 0 bases, there was a span of 16 bases. CDR3 protein: CASSLVGPPVSSYEQYF. The DNA for the CDR3 is TGTGCCAGCAGCTTAGTCGGGCCGCCGGTAAGCTCCTACGAGCAGTACTTC.

The chain carries TRBV12-3 or TRBV12-4 and TRBJ2-1; either TRBD1 or TRBD2 may fit D (5 bases each). The CDR3 runs 16 residues. Trimming took 5 bases from V and 0 from J, leaving 14 bases between them. The CDR3 DNA sequence: TGTGCCAGCAGTCCACGGGACCTTAGCTCCTACAATGAGCAGTTCTTC. Translating gives CASSPRDLSSYNEQFF.

This clonotype was picked up a small number of times. The chain joins TRBV4-3 to TRBJ1-3; D not resolved. The germline V and J ends were trimmed by 4 bases and 0 bases, with 10 bases remaining between them. The CDR3 extends over 15 amino acids. CDR1 LGHNA and CDR2 YSLEER come from the germline V gene. The CDR3 here is CASSRDTNSGNTIYF. The CDR3 region has the DNA TGCGCCAGCAGCCGAGATACAAACTCTGGAAACACCATATATTTT.

This clonotype turned up a few times. The rearrangement joins TRBV5-1 to TRBJ2-1; TRBD2 is a possible D gene (6 bases). The CDR3 runs to 16 residues. The germline CDR1 and CDR2 sequences are SGHRS and YFSETQ. Trimming stripped 4 bases from V and 7 bases from J, with 21 bases between. CDR3 nucleotides: TGCGCCAGCAGCCCTATAGCGGTTATCGGTTCGAATGAGCAGTTCTTC. This encodes CASSPIAVIGSNEQFF.

This clonotype was seen a handful of times. The genes are TRBV27 and TRBJ1-6; D might be TRBD1 (5 bases). The V and J ends lost 3 bases and 5 bases respectively, with 14 bases between them. Germline V gene lookup returns CDR1 MNHEY and CDR2 SMNVEV (reference sequence). CDR3 length equals 16 residues. CDR3 protein: CASSLGRGRDNSPLHF. CDR3 sequence (DNA): TGTGCCAGCAGTTTGGGGCGGGGCAGGGATAATTCACCCCTCCACTTT.

CDR3 protein: CASSQLTERVTGELFF. The CDR3 DNA follows: TGCGCCAGCAGTCAACTAACAGAGAGAGTAACCGGGGAGCTGTTTTTT. V is TRBV23-1 and J is TRBJ2-2; D is undetermined. TRBV23-1 is placed among ORFs of uncertain function. Trimming removed 2 bases from V and 5 bases from J, with 15 bases in between. This CDR3 is built from 16 residues.

This rearrangement joins TRBV6-2 or TRBV6-3 to TRBJ2-2; D may be TRBD1 or TRBD2 (5 bases each). V lost 7 bases and J 9 bases, leaving 15 bases between the germline ends. This CDR3 has 13 residues. CDR1 is MNHEY and CDR2 is SVGEGT in the germline V gene. CDR3 bases: TGTGCCAGCAAGGACTGGGGCCCCCGGGAGCTGTTTTTT. Its translation: CASKDWGPRELFF.

This clonotype was seen many times. V and J are TRBV6-5 and TRBJ1-2; D not certain. Germline V CDR1 and CDR2: MNHEY, SVGAGI. The V end lost 1 base, the J end lost 5 bases, and 11 bases lay between the germline ends. CDR3 length: 14 residues. CDR3 coding DNA: TGTGCCAGCAGTTACTATGCAGGCGGATATGGCTACACCTTC. Protein: CASSYYAGGYGYTF.

This clonotype showed up just a few times. The chain has TRBV7-9 and TRBJ1-1; D gene ambiguous. Trimming took off 5 bases at V and 1 base at J, with 11 bases between the two ends. The CDR3 spans 14 residues. Per the germline V gene, CDR1 is SEHNR and CDR2 is FQNEAQ (reference sequence). CDR3 amino acids: CASSLDHGNTEAFF. The CDR3, as DNA: TGTGCCAGCAGCCTCGACCATGGGAACACTGAAGCTTTCTTT.

In its sample, this clonotype was seen a few times. The CDR3 DNA sequence: TGTGCCAGCAGCTTAATTGGGGCAGAGCAGTTCTTC. Protein: CASSLIGAEQFF. V is TRBV7-9 and J is TRBJ2-1; TRBD1 is a possible D gene (5 bases). This CDR3 has 12 amino acids. With 2 bases removed from V and 10 bases from J, the gap between germline ends came to 9 bases. CDR1 is SEHNR, CDR2 FQNEAQ, per germline (reference sequence).

The chain recombines TRBV7-2 with TRBJ1-5; no reliable D call. V was clipped by 1 base and J by 11 bases, with 12 bases between them. Germline V lookup: CDR1 SGHTA, CDR2 FQGNSA. The CDR3 totals 13 residues. Here the CDR3 reads CASSLDGLEAQHF. The DNA of the CDR3 is TGTGCCAGCAGCTTAGATGGGCTTGAGGCCCAGCATTTT.